One sample yielded the 4 T cell receptor beta chains listed below, sequenced in a study of blood T cell repertoires in COVID-19. Measured with immunoSEQ multiplex PCR; TCRdb has only the in-frame clones, and not every one. The sample has 110,000 to 150,000 clones, 65% to 90% seen once. The sample consisted of peripheral blood. Receptors originate from a human donor in a cohort sampled during active COVID-19.

This rearrangement joins TRBV7-2 to TRBJ2-2, with D hard to call. Germline CDR1 reads SGHTA; CDR2 reads FQGNSA. CDR3 size: 14 residues. The ends were cut back, 4 bases at V and 1 base at J, with 7 bases in the middle. The CDR3 nucleotides are TGTGCCAGCAGCTCCGCAGGGAACACCGGGGAGCTGTTTTTT. Translating gives CASSSAGNTGELFF.

The chain employs TRBV6-1 and TRBJ2-7; 10 bases fit TRBD2. The CDR3 extends over 15 amino acids. CDR1 and CDR2 from the germline V gene are MNHNS and SASEGT. With V trimmed by 3 bases and J by 9 bases, 11 bases remained unmatched. CDR3 amino acids: CASSEGGLAGVWQYF. In DNA, the CDR3 is TGTGCCAGCAGTGAGGGTGGTCTAGCGGGAGTTTGGCAGTACTTC.

The chain links TRBV5-1 to TRBJ2-4; D is unclear. CDR3 length: 13 amino acids. Trimming shortened V by 2 bases and J by 1 base, and 4 bases separated the two germline ends. Per germline, CDR1 SGHRS and CDR2 YFSETQ. The CDR3 nucleotides read TGCGCCAGCAGCTTTGAGGCCAAAAACATTCAGTACTTC. It yields the protein CASSFEAKNIQYF.

This clone was detected a few times. This chain connects TRBV18 to TRBJ2-2, with 10 positions matching TRBD2. The CDR3 runs to 18 residues. CDR1 KGHSH and CDR2 LQKENI come from the germline V gene. V lost 6 bases and J lost 4; bases outside the gene matches: 14. CDR3 nucleotide sequence: TGTGCCAGCTCGCCTCGAGTGATGCTAGCGGGAGCCACCGGGGAGCTGTTTTTT. Translation: CASSPRVMLAGATGELFF. Full variable domain (missing parts from reference TRBV18 and TRBJ2-2): NAGVMQNPRHLVRRRGQEARLRCSPMKGHSHVYWYRQLPEEGLKFMVYLQKENIIDESGMPKERFSAEFPKEGPSILRIQQVVRGDSAAYFCASSPRVMLAGATGELFFGEGSRLTVL.